This T cell receptor (beta chain) was identified during a study of Tregs in tolerant kidney transplant recipients. General study points: The small number of patients limits these findings pending further validation. This study did not directly address biological reproducibility. Tregs expanded with activated donor B cells seemed most donor-specific.

Unstimulated regulatory T cells (CD4+CD25+CD127-), CD4+CD25- non-regulatory cells, CD4 and CD8 cells were FACS-sorted from thawed PBMCs. Only in-frame clones appear in the TCRdb table, and some are missing; sequencing was by immunoSEQ multiplex PCR. Found here are about 240,000 clones, approximately 84% of them singletons; the top ten hold around 0.68%. This clone was recorded only once. Its antigen is as yet unknown. The sample consisted of CD4+ T cells from blood. The clonotype originates from a human donor in good health.

The DNA of the CDR3 is TGTGCCTGGGGACGGCTATATGGCTACACCTTC. This gives the protein CAWGRLYGYTF. The chain recombines TRBV30 with TRBJ1-2; unclear D gene. This CDR3 is built from 11 residues. Germline CDR1 is GTSNPN and CDR2 is SVGIG (reference sequence). Deletions cut 5 bases from V and 5 bases from J, with 9 bases between.